The TCR beta chain under discussion was sequenced for a study of T cell changes during pregnancy in multiple sclerosis. Data came from immunoSEQ multiplex PCR; TCRdb stores just in-frame clones and leaves some out. The sample records tens of thousands of clones, around 92% being singletons. This clonotype was obtained from a female donor with multiple sclerosis, enrolled in a pregnancy study. The specimen comprised CD4+ T cells from peripheral blood mononuclear cells, sampled after pregnancy.

CDR3 nucleotides: TGTGCCAGCAGGCGACAGGCGGGCAATCAGCCCCAGCATTTT. The encoded protein is CASRRQAGNQPQHF. The chain carries TRBV2 and TRBJ1-5; perhaps TRBD1 as D (6 bases). The CDR3 length is 14 residues. Germline-derived CDR1 and CDR2 are SNHLY and FYNNEI. The germline V and J ends were trimmed by 6 bases and 2 bases, with 11 bases remaining between them.